This TCR beta chain was sequenced during a study of vaccination effects on CD4 cells after COVID-19. Study summary: Following the second dose by a median of 72 days, the post-vaccine samples were obtained.

CDR1 MGHRA and CDR2 YSYEKL come from the germline V gene. The CDR3 has 15 amino acids. V was pared by 0 bases and J by 7 bases, with 15 bases between. The ViraFEST assay expanded antigen-specific CD4+ T cells with viral peptide pools before sequencing. When 10 to 11 days of culture had elapsed, CD4+ T cells were isolated. Of the BNT162b2 and mRNA-1273 vaccines, participants received two doses of one or the other. On this clone: Its antigen is still unknown.

The data were produced by immunoSEQ multiplex PCR, yet TCRdb's version contains in-frame clones alone and is incomplete. The profile shows 25,000 to 35,000 clones, 73% of them singletons. The source is a human donor who received a COVID-19 vaccine. The sequencing used CD4+ T cells from PBMCs cultured with HCoV-NL63 spike peptides, collected after COVID-19 vaccination. The V and J genes are TRBV4-1 and TRBJ1-1; the D gene is possibly TRBD1 (6 bases). The CDR3 sequence is CASSQDWGGGREAFF. For the CDR3, the DNA is TGCGCCAGCAGCCAAGACTGGGGCGGGGGCCGTGAAGCTTTCTTT.